The T cell receptor beta chain described here comes from a study of molecular identifiers for immune sequencing clone quantification. For this clonotype: A junction boundary mismatches the germline segment, possibly from a read error.

TCRdb called the PCR reads again in MiXCR, with one record for every CDR3 protein. The data show over 35,000 distinct CDR3 sequences, with roughly 24% seen just once and more than 0.75% held by the top ten. Naive CD8 library inputs spanned about 19,000 to 1,000,000 sorted cells and 10%, 30% or 50% RNA. For naive CD8 T cells, sorting used the CD8+CD4-CCR7+CD45RA+ phenotype. Germline V lookup: CDR1 SEHNR, CDR2 FQNEAQ (reference sequence). The CDR3 runs to 11 residues. The chain carries TRBV7-9 and TRBJ2-1; D gene ambiguous. The sequenced sample was naive CD8+ T cells from blood, with Jurkat cell RNA spiked in. The subset is: FACS-sorted CD8+CD4-CCR7+CD45RA+ naive T cells. The TCR was taken from a human donor in good health. Some libraries in this study had Jurkat cell RNA spiked in. The CDR3 loop reads CTSSWVSEQFF. In nucleotides, the CDR3 is TGTACCAGCAGCTGGGTTAGTGAGCAGTTCTTC.